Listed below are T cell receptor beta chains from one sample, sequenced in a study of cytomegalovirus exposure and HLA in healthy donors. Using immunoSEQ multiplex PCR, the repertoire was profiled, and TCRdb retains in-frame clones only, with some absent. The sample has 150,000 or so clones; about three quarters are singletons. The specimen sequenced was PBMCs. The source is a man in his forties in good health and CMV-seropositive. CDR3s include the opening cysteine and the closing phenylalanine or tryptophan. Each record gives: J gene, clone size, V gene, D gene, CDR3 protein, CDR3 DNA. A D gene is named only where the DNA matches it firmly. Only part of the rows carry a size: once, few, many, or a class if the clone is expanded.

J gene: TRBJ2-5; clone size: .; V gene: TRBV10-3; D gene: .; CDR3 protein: CAIRKTAQETQYF; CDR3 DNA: TGTGCCATCAGAAAGACAGCACAAGAGACCCAGTACTTC
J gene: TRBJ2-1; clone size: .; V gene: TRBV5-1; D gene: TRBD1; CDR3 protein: CASSLGQGNEQFF; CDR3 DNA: TGCGCCAGCAGCCTCGGACAGGGGAATGAGCAGTTCTTC
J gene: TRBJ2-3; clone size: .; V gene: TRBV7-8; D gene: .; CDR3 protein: CASSLLRGTSTDTQYF; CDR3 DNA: TGTGCCAGCAGCTTATTGCGGGGTACTAGCACAGATACGCAGTATTTT
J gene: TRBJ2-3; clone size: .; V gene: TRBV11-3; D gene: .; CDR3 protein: CASNSFSDTQYF; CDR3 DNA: TGTGCCAGCAACTCCTTTTCAGATACGCAGTATTTT
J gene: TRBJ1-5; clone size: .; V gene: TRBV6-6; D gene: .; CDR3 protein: CASSSPEGLQPQHF; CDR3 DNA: TGTGCCAGCAGTTCCCCGGAGGGCTTACAGCCCCAGCATTTT
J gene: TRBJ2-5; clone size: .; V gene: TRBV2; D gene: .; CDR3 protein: CASSRWTFQETQYF; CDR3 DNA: TGTGCCAGCAGTCGATGGACTTTCCAAGAGACCCAGTACTTC
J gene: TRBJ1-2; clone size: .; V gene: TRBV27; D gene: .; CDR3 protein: CASSLSRVFDYGYTF; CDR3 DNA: TGTGCCAGCAGTTTATCGCGGGTTTTCGACTATGGCTACACCTTC
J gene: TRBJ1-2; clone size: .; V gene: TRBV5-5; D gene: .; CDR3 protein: CASSLAVNYYGYTF; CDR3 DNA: TGTGCCAGCAGCTTGGCGGTCAATTACTATGGCTACACCTTC
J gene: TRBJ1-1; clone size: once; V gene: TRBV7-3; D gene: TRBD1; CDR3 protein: CASSATGQNTEAFF; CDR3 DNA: TGTGCCAGCAGCGCGACAGGGCAGAACACTGAAGCTTTCTTT
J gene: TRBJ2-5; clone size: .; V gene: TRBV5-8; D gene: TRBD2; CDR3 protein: CASSPGLAGGIASETQYF; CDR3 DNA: TGTGCCAGCAGCCCGGGACTAGCGGGAGGGATAGCGTCAGAGACCCAGTACTTC
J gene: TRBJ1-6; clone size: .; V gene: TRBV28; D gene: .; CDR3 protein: CASSISVRHRTF; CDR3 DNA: TGTGCCAGCAGTATCTCCGTGAGACACAGGACCTTT
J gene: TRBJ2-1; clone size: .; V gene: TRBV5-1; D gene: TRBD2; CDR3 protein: CASSLAGGRAGDEQFF; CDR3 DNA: TGCGCCAGCAGCTTGGCAGGCGGGAGGGCCGGGGATGAGCAGTTCTTC
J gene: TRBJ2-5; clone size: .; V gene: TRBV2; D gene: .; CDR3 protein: CASQKAGAETQYF; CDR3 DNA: TGTGCCAGCCAAAAGGCGGGCGCAGAGACCCAGTACTTC
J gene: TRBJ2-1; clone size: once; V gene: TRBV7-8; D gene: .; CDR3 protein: CASSLASRGNEQFF; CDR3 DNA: TGTGCCAGCAGCTTAGCGTCCAGGGGCAATGAGCAGTTCTTC
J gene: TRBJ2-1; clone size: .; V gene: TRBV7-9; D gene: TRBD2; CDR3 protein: CASSPTSGRAYYNEQFF; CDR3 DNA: TGTGCCAGCAGCCCGACTAGCGGGAGGGCATATTACAATGAGCAGTTCTTC
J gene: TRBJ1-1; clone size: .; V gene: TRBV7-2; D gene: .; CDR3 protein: CASSSDRNTEAFF; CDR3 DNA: TGTGCCAGCAGCTCCGACAGAAACACTGAAGCTTTCTTT
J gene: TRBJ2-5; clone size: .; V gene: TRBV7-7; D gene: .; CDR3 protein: CASSLGRKETQYF; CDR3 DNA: TGTGCCAGCAGCTTGGGCAGAAAAGAGACCCAGTACTTC
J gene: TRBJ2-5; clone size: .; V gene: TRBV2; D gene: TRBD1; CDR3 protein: CASSPQGVNGETQYF; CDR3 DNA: TGTGCCAGCAGTCCACAGGGGGTAAACGGAGAGACCCAGTACTTC
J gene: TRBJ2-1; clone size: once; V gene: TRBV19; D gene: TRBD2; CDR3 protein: CASSTIYSGESYNEQFF; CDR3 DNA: TGTGCCAGTAGTACCATATATAGCGGGGAATCTTACAATGAGCAGTTCTTC
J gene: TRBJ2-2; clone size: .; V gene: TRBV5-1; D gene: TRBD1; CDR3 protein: CASSTGQYTGELFF; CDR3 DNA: TGCGCCAGCAGCACGGGACAGTACACCGGGGAGCTGTTTTTT
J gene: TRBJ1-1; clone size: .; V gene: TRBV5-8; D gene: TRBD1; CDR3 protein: CASSFYRGTNTEAFF; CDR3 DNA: TGTGCCAGCAGCTTTTACAGGGGAACGAACACTGAAGCTTTCTTT
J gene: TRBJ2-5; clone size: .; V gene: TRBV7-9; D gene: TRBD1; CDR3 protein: CASSSERDRAYF; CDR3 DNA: TGTGCCAGCAGCTCGGAACGGGACAGGGCTTACTTC
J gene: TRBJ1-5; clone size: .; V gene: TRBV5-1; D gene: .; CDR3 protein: CASSLAGYSNQPQHF; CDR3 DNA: TGCGCCAGCAGCTTGGCAGGCTATAGCAATCAGCCCCAGCATTTT
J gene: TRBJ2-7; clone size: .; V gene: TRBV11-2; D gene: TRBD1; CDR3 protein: CASSAGTAYEQYF; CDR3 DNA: TGTGCCAGCAGCGCCGGGACAGCCTACGAGCAGTACTTC
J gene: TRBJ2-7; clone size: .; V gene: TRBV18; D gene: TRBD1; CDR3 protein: CASSPPTGGNYEQYF; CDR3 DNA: TGTGCCAGCTCACCACCGACAGGGGGTAACTACGAGCAGTACTTC
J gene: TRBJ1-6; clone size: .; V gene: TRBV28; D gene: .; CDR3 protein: CASSPNRGLHF; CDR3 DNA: TGTGCCAGCAGTCCAAATCGGGGGCTCCACTTT
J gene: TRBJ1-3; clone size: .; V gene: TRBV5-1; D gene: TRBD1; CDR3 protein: CASSLGGQYVSGNTIYF; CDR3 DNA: TGCGCCAGCAGCTTGGGGGGACAGTACGTCTCTGGAAACACCATATATTTT
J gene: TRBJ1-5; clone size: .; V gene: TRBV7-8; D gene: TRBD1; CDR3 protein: CASSLERGLGNQPQHF; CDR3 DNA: TGTGCCAGCAGCTTAGAAAGGGGGCTTGGCAATCAGCCCCAGCATTTT
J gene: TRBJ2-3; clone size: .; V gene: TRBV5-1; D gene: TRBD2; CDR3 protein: CASSLLAGGSTDTQYF; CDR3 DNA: TGCGCCAGCAGCCTGCTAGCGGGAGGGAGCACAGATACGCAGTATTTT
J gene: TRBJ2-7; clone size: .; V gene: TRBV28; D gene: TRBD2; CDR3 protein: CATESDTSVTYEQYF; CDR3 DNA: TGTGCCACCGAGTCTGATACTAGCGTGACCTACGAGCAGTACTTC
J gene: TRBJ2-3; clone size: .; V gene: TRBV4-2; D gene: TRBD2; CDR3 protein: CASSQGLAGTDTQYF; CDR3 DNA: TGTGCCAGCAGCCAAGGGCTAGCGGGCACAGATACGCAGTATTTT
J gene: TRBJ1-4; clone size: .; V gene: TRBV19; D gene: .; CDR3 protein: CASSIDLWEKLFF; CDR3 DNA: TGTGCCAGTAGTATAGATCTATGGGAAAAACTGTTTTTT
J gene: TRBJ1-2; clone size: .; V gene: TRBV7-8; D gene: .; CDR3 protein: CASSLGPHYGYTF; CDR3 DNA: TGTGCCAGCAGCTTAGGGCCGCACTATGGCTACACCTTC
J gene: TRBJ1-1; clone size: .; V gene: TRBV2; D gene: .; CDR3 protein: CASSRAGTEAFF; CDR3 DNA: TGTGCCAGCAGTAGGGCGGGCACTGAAGCTTTCTTT
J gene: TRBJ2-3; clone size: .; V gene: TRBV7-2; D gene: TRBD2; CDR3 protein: CASRDGASGVTDTQYF; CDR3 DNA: TGTGCCAGCAGGGATGGAGCTAGCGGGGTAACAGATACGCAGTATTTT
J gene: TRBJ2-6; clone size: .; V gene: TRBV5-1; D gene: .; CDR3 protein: CASSLGQIHSGANVLTF; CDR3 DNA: TGCGCCAGCAGCTTGGGGCAGATCCATTCTGGGGCCAACGTCCTGACTTTC
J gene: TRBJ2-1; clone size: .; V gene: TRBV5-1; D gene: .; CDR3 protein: CASSLDGPRMQFF; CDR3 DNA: TGCGCCAGCAGCTTGGATGGGCCCCGTATGCAGTTCTTC
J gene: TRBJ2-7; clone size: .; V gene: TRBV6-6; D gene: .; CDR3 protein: CASSYSSDEQYF; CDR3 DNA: TGTGCCAGCAGTTACTCCTCGGACGAGCAGTACTTC
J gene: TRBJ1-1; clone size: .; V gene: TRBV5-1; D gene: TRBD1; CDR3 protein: CASSAQGDNTEAFF; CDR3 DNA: TGCGCCAGCAGCGCCCAGGGGGACAACACTGAAGCTTTCTTT
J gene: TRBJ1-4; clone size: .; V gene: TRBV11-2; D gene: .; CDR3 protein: CASGSRAGDEKLFF; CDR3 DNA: TGTGCCAGCGGCTCGAGGGCGGGTGATGAAAAACTGTTTTTT
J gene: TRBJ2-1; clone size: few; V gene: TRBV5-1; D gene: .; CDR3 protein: CASSLVVREAEQFF; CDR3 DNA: TGCGCCAGCAGCTTGGTAGTGAGGGAGGCTGAGCAGTTCTTC
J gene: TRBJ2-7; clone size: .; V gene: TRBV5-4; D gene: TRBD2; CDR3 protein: CASSLGLAGAEYEQYF; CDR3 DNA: TGTGCCAGCAGCTTAGGGCTAGCGGGAGCTGAGTACGAGCAGTACTTC
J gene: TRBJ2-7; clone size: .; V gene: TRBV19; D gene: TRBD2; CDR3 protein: CASSIASGRFYEQYF; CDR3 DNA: TGTGCCAGTAGTATAGCTAGCGGGAGATTCTACGAGCAGTACTTC